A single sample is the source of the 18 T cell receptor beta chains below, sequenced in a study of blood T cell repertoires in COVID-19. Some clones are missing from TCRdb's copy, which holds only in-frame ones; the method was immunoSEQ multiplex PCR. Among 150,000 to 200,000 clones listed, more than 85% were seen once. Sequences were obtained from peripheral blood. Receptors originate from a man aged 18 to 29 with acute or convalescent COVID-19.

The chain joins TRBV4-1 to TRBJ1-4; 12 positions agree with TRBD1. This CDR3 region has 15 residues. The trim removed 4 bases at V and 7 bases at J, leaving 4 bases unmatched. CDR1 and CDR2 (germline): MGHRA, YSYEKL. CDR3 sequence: CASSPGQGASEKLFF. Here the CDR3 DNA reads TGCGCCAGCAGCCCGGGACAGGGGGCTAGTGAAAAACTGTTTTTT.

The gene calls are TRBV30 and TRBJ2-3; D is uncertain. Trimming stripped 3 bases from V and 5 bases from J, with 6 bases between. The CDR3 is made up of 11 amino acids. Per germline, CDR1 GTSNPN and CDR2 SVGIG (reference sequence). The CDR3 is CAWSVKDTQYF. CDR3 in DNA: TGTGCCTGGAGCGTTAAAGATACGCAGTATTTT.

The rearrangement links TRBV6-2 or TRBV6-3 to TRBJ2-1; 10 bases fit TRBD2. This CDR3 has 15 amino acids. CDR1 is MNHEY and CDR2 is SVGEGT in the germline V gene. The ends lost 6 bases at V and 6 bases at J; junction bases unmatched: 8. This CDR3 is CASSEGVAGGNEQFF. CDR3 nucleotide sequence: TGTGCCAGCAGCGAGGGGGTAGCGGGGGGCAATGAGCAGTTCTTC.

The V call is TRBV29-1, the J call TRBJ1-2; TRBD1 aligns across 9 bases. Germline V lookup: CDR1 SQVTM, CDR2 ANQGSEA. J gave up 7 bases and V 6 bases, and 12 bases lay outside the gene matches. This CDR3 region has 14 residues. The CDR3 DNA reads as TGCAGCGTAGACAAGACAGGGGGAAGGAGTGGCTACACCTTC. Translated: CSVDKTGGRSGYTF.

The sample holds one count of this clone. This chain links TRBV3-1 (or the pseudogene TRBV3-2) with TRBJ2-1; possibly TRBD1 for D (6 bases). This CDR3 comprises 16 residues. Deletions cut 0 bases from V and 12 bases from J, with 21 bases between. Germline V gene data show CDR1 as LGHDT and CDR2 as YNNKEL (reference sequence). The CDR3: CASSQDSPLQGDWQFF. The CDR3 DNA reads TGTGCCAGCAGCCAAGATTCCCCCCTACAGGGAGATTGGCAGTTCTTC.

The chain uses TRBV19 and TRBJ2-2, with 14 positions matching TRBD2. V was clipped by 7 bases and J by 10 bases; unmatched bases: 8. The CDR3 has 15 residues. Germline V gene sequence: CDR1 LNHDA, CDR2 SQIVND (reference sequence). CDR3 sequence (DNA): TGTGCCAGTACCCCGGGACTAGCGGGGGCCTCGGAGCTGTTTTTT. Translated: CASTPGLAGASELFF.

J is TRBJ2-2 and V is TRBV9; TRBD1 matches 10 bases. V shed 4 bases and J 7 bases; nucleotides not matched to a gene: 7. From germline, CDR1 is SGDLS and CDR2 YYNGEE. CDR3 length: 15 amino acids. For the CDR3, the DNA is TGTGCCAGCAGCCGACCGGGACAGGGGAGCGGGGAGCTGTTTTTT. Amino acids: CASSRPGQGSGELFF.

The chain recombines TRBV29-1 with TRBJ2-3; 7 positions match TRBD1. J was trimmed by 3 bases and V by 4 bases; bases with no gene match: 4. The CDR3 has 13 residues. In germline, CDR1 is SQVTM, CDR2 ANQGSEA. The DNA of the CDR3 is TGCAGCGTTGGGCCAGGGGGAACAGATACGCAGTATTTT. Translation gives CSVGPGGTDTQYF.

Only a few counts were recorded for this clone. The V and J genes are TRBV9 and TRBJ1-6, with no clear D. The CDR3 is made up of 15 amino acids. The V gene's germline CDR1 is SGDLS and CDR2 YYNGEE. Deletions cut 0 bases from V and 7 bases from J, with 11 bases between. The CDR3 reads CASSVARGPNSPLHF. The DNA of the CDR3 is TGTGCCAGCAGCGTAGCACGGGGTCCCAATTCACCCCTCCACTTT.

CDR3 region: CASSISHKPLNQPQHF. The CDR3 DNA reads as TGTGCCAGTAGTATCTCCCATAAGCCCCTAAATCAGCCCCAGCATTTT. V gene TRBV19 combines with J gene TRBJ1-5; D gene ambiguous. The germline CDR1 and CDR2 sequences are LNHDA and SQIVND (reference sequence). V shed 3 bases and J shed 4 bases, with 16 bases lying between them. The CDR3 is 16 residues long.

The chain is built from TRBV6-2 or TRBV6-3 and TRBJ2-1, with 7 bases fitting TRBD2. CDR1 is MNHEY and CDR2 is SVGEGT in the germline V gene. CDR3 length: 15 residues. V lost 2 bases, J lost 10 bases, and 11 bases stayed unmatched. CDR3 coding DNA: TGTGCCAGCAGTTACCGTACTGGTCTAGCGGACGAGCAGTTCTTC. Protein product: CASSYRTGLADEQFF.

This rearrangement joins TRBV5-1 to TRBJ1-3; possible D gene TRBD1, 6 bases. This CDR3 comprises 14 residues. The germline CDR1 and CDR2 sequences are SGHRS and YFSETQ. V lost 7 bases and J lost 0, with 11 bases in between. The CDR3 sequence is CASRPDSSGNTIYF. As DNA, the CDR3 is TGCGCCAGCCGCCCGGACAGCTCTGGAAACACCATATATTTT.

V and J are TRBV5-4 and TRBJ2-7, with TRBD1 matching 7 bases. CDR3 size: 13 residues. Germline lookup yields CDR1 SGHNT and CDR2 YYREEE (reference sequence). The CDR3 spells CASRNALGQEFFV. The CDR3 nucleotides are TGTGCCAGCAGGAATGCTCTAGGACAGGAGTTTTTCGTC.

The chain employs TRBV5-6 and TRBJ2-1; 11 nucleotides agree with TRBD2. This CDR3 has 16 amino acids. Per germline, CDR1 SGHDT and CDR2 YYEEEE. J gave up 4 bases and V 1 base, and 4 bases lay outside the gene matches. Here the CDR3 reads CASSLRLAGRYNEQFF. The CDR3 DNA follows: TGTGCCAGCAGCTTGCGACTAGCGGGGAGATACAATGAGCAGTTCTTC.

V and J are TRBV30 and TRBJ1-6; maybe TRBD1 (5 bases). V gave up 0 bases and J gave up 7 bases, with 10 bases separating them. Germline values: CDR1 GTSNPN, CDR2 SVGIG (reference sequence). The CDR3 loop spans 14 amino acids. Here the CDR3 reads CAWSVGGSNSPLHF. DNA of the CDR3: TGTGCCTGGAGTGTCGGGGGTTCGAATTCACCCCTCCACTTT.

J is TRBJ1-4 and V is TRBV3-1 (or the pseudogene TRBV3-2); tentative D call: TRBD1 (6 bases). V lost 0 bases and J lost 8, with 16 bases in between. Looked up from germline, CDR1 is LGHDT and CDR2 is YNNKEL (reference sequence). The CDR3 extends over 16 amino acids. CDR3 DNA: TGTGCCAGCAGCCAAGAGGGAACAGGGATACGAGAAAAACTGTTTTTT. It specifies CASSQEGTGIREKLFF.

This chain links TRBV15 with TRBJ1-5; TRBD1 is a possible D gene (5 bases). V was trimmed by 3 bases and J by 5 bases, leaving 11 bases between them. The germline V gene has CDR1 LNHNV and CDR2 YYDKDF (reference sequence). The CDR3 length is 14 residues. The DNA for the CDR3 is TGTGCCACCAGCAGTTCGGGGGGTCATCAGCCCCAGCATTTT. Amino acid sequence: CATSSSGGHQPQHF.

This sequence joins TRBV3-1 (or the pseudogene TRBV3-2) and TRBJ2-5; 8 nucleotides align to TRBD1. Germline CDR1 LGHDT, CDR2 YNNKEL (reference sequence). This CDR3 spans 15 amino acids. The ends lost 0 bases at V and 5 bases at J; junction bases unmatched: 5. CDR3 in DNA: TGTGCCAGCAGCCAAGACAGGACAGGGCCTGAGACCCAGTACTTC. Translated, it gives CASSQDRTGPETQYF.